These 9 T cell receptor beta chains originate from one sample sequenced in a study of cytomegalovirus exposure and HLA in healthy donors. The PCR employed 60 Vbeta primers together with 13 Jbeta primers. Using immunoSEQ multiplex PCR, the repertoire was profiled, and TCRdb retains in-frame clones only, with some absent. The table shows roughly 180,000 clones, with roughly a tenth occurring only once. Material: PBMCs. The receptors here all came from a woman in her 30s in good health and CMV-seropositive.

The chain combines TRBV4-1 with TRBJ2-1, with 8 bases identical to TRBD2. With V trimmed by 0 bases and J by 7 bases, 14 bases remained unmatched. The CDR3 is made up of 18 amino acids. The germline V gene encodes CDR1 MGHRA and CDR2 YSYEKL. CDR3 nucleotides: TGCGCCAGCAGCCAAGATCGGGGGGGCTACTCTCCGGGAAATGAGCAGTTCTTC. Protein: CASSQDRGGYSPGNEQFF.

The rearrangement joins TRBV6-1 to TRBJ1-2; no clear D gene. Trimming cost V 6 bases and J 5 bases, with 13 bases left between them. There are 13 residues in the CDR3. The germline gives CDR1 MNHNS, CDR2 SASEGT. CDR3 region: CASSFTFNYGYTF. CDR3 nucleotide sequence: TGTGCCAGCAGCTTCACATTTAATTATGGCTACACCTTC.

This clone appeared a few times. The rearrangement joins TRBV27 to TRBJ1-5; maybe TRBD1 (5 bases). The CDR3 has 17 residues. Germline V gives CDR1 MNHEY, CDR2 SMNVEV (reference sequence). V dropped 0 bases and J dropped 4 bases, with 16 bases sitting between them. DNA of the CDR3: TGTGCCAGCAGTTTATCGAACGCAGGGTACGGTAATCAGCCCCAGCATTTT. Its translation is CASSLSNAGYGNQPQHF.

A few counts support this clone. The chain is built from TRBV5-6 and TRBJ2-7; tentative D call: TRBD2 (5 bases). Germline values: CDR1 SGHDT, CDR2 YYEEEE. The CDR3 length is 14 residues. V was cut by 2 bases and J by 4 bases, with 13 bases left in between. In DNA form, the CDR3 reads TGTGCCAGCAGCTTCGTCGGGGTCTCGTACGAGCAGTACTTC. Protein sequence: CASSFVGVSYEQYF.

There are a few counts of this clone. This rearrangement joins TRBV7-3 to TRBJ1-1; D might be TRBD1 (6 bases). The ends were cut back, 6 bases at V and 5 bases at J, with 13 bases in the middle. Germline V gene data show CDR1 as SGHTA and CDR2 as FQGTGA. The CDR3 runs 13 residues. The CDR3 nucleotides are TGTGCCAGCAGTCCTACGAGGGGGACTGAAGCTTTCTTT. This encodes CASSPTRGTEAFF. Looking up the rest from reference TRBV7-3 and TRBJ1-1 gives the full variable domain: GAGVSQTPSNKVTEKGKYVELRCDPISGHTALYWYRQSLGQGPEFLIYFQGTGAADDSGLPNDRFFAVRPEGSVSTLKIQRTERGDSAVYLCASSPTRGTEAFFGQGTRLTVV.

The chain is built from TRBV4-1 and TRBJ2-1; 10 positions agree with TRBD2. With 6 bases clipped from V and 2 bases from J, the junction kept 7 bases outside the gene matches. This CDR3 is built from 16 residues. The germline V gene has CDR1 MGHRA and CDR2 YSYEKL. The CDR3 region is CASRDRGTSAYNEQFF. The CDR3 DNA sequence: TGCGCCAGCAGAGACCGAGGGACTAGCGCCTACAATGAGCAGTTCTTC.

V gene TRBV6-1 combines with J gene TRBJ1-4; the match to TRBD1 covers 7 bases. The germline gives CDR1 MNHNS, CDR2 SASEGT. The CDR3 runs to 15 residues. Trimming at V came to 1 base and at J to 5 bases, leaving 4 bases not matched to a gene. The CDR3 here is CASSEVGGRNEKLFF. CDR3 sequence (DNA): TGTGCCAGCAGTGAAGTAGGGGGCCGGAATGAAAAACTGTTTTTT.

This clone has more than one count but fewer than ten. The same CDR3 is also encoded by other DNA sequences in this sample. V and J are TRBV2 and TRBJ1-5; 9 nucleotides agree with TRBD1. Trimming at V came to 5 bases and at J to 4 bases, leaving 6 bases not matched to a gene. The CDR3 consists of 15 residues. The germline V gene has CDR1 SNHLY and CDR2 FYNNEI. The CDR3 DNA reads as TGTGCCAGCAGTAGAGGGGACAGGGTGAATCAGCCCCAGCATTTT. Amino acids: CASSRGDRVNQPQHF.

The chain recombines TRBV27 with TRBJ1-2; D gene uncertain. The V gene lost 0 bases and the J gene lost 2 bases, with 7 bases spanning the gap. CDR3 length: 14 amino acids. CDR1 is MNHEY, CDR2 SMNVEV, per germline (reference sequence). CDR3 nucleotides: TGTGCCAGCAGTTTATCGCTCGGGAACTATGGCTACACCTTC. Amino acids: CASSLSLGNYGYTF.